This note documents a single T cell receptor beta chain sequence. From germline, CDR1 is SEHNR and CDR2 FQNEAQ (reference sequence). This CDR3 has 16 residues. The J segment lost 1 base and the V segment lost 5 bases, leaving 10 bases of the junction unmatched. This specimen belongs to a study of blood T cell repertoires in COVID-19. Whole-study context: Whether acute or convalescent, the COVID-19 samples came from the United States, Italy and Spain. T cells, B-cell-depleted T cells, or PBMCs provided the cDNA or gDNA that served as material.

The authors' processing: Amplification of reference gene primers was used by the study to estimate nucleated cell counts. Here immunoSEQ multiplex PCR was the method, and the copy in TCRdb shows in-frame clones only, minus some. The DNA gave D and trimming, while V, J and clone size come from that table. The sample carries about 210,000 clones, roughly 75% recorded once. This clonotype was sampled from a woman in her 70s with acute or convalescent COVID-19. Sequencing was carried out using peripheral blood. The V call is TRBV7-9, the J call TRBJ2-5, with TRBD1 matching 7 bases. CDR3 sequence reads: CASSPDRVGVQETQYF. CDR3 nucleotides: TGTGCCAGCAGCCCCGACAGGGTTGGAGTCCAAGAGACCCAGTACTTC.